What follows are 18 T cell receptor beta chains derived from one specimen sequenced in a study of yellow fever vaccine responses in identical twins. MiXCR, run by TCRdb on the RT-PCR reads, gives a single entry per CDR3 protein. The sample carries 1,200 or so distinct CDR3 sequences, roughly nine tenths recorded once. Sequencing used T cells from blood (PBMCs), unsorted or a sorted subset (not recorded which), obtained before or after yellow fever vaccination (not recorded which). All receptors derive from a female donor who received the yellow fever vaccine.

In this sample, this clonotype turned up a few times. The chain is built from TRBV2 and TRBJ1-2; D unresolved. CDR1 and CDR2 (germline): SNHLY, FYNNEI. The ends were cut back, 4 bases at V and 4 bases at J, with 19 bases in the middle. The CDR3 spans 16 residues. As DNA, the CDR3 is TGTGCCAGCAGTGCTATCAGCACTGGATACCCCTATGGCTACACCTTC. Its translation is CASSAISTGYPYGYTF.

The chain couples TRBV6-1 to TRBJ2-4, with 7 positions matching TRBD2. The V gene end was trimmed by 6 bases and the J gene end by 0 bases; junction bases not matched to a gene: 11. Germline V lookup: CDR1 MNHNS, CDR2 SASEGT. There are 17 residues in the CDR3. CDR3: CASRTPSGSLAKNIQYF. CDR3 DNA sequence: TGTGCCAGCAGAACGCCTAGCGGTTCCCTAGCCAAAAACATTCAGTACTTC.

The chain has TRBV12-3 or TRBV12-4 and TRBJ2-1, with D perhaps TRBD1 or TRBD2 (6 bases each). The V and J ends lost 2 bases and 0 bases respectively, with 14 bases between them. This CDR3 comprises 17 residues. The CDR3 nucleotides are TGTGCCAGCAGTTTAACTGGAGGGGGGAGCTCCTACAATGAGCAGTTCTTC. It encodes CASSLTGGGSSYNEQFF.

In this sample, this clonotype turned up once. The chain has TRBV11-3 and TRBJ2-1, with D perhaps being TRBD1 or TRBD2 (5 bases each). Germline CDR1 SGHNT, CDR2 YENEEA. The CDR3 is made up of 14 amino acids. Trimming left V 5 bases short and J 5 bases short, with 13 bases between. CDR3 nucleotide sequence: TGTGCCAGCAGCCCCCGTCGGGGCCACAATGAGCAGTTCTTC. Its translation is CASSPRRGHNEQFF.

The chain joins TRBV19 to TRBJ1-5; D possibly corresponds to TRBD1 (5 bases). The V and J ends lost 4 bases and 1 base respectively, with 11 bases between them. The CDR3 sequence is 15 residues long. The germline V gene encodes CDR1 LNHDA and CDR2 SQIVND (reference sequence). CDR3 in amino acids: CASSNWGVSNQPQHF. In DNA form, the CDR3 reads TGTGCCAGTAGTAACTGGGGGGTGAGCAATCAGCCCCAGCATTTT.

This clonotype was observed once. This rearrangement joins TRBV20-1 to TRBJ1-1; no definite D call. Trimming removed 0 bases at V and 4 bases at J, with 15 bases between. The CDR3 has 15 residues. Germline CDR1 reads DFQATT; CDR2 reads SNEGSKA (reference sequence). In DNA, the CDR3 is TGCAGTGCTAGAGAAATAGCGGGTTCGGGCACTGAAGCTTTCTTT. Translating gives CSAREIAGSGTEAFF.

The chain uses TRBV4-2 and TRBJ2-7, with TRBD1 matching over 8 bases. This CDR3 has 13 amino acids. CDR1 is LGHNA, CDR2 YNFKEQ, per germline. Trimming cost V 6 bases and J 6 bases; bases outside gene matches: 7. The CDR3 here is CASRVGQALEQYF. The DNA of the CDR3 is TGTGCCAGCAGGGTGGGACAGGCCCTCGAGCAGTACTTC.

The genes are TRBV11-1 and TRBJ2-3, with D tentatively TRBD2 (5 bases). CDR1 and CDR2 (germline): SGHAT, FQDESV (reference sequence). The germline V and J ends were trimmed by 5 bases and 0 bases, with 9 bases remaining between them. This CDR3 spans 14 amino acids. The CDR3 loop is CASSPGLSTDTQYF. CDR3 nucleotide sequence: TGTGCCAGCAGCCCTGGACTGAGCACAGATACGCAGTATTTT.

The J gene is TRBJ2-5, the V gene TRBV27; a weak D match, TRBD1 (6 bases). The germline gives CDR1 MNHEY, CDR2 SMNVEV (reference sequence). The CDR3 has 15 amino acids. The V end lost 6 bases, the J end lost 2 bases, and 16 bases lay between the germline ends. The CDR3 region is CASSRLRDTQETQYF. The CDR3 DNA follows: TGTGCCAGCAGCAGACTCCGGGACACTCAAGAGACCCAGTACTTC.

CDR3 residues: CASSLGGDTEAFF. The DNA for the CDR3 is TGCGCCAGCAGCTTGGGGGGTGACACTGAAGCTTTCTTT. V gene TRBV5-1 combines with J gene TRBJ1-1, with unresolved D. Germline V gives CDR1 SGHRS, CDR2 YFSETQ. Between the trimmed V and J ends, which lost 0 bases and 3 bases, there was a span of 6 bases. This CDR3 is 13 amino acids long.

J is TRBJ1-5 and V is TRBV2, with D possibly being TRBD1 (6 bases). The CDR3 spans 14 residues. CDR1 is SNHLY, CDR2 FYNNEI, per germline. V dropped 5 bases and J dropped 5 bases, with 13 bases sitting between them. CDR3 loop: CASSLQGRDQPQHF. For the CDR3, the DNA is TGTGCCAGCAGTTTACAGGGTAGGGATCAGCCCCAGCATTTT.

V usage is TRBV5-1 and J usage is TRBJ2-3; the D gene is possibly TRBD2 (7 bases). Per the germline V gene, CDR1 is SGHRS and CDR2 is YFSETQ. The CDR3 runs to 16 residues. V lost 1 base to trimming and J lost 2 bases, with 14 bases between them. CDR3 in DNA: TGCGCCAGCAGCTTGTTTGGCGGGGGCTCCACAGATACGCAGTATTTT. This encodes CASSLFGGGSTDTQYF.

This rearrangement joins TRBV7-9 to TRBJ2-7; no firm D call. The CDR3 consists of 12 residues. V lost 3 bases and J lost 9, with 12 bases in between. From germline, CDR1 is SEHNR and CDR2 FQNEAQ (reference sequence). The CDR3 sequence is CASSLSLSVQYF. CDR3 sequence (DNA): TGTGCCAGCAGCTTGTCCCTTTCGGTGCAGTACTTC.

The CDR3 region is CASTRTSGGSWELFF. The CDR3 nucleotides are TGTGCCAGCACCAGGACTAGCGGGGGTAGCTGGGAGCTGTTTTTT. The rearrangement joins TRBV11-3 to TRBJ2-2; 13 bases fit TRBD2. The CDR3 covers 15 residues. The V and J ends lost 7 bases and 9 bases, in that order; junction bases with no gene match: 8. Germline V lookup: CDR1 SGHNT, CDR2 YENEEA. The entire variable domain, with the rest obtained from reference TRBV11-3 and TRBJ2-2, is as follows: EAGVVQSPRYKIIEKKQPVAFWCNPISGHNTLYWYLQNLGQGPELLIRYENEEAVDDSQLPKDRFSAERLKGVDSTLKIQPAELGDSAVYLCASTRTSGGSWELFFGEGSRLTVL.

The V gene is TRBV11-3, the J gene TRBJ1-1; D call uncertain. V was cut by 5 bases and J by 0 bases, with 16 bases left in between. The CDR3 has 16 amino acids. Per germline, CDR1 SGHNT and CDR2 YENEEA. CDR3 sequence: CASSPADGRMNTEAFF. The CDR3 nucleotides are TGTGCCAGCAGCCCAGCAGACGGACGGATGAACACTGAAGCTTTCTTT.

CDR3 coding DNA: TGTGCCTGGAGTGTAAGTACTAGCAGGGACAATGAGCAGTTCTTC. Translation gives CAWSVSTSRDNEQFF. The rearrangement uses TRBV30 and TRBJ2-1; D might be TRBD2 (6 bases). The V gene's germline CDR1 is GTSNPN and CDR2 SVGIG (reference sequence). The length of the CDR3 is 15 residues. Trimming took 0 bases from V and 5 from J, leaving 14 bases between them.

The chain uses TRBV12-3 or TRBV12-4 and TRBJ2-1, with 8 bases identical to TRBD1. The junction had 8 bases not matched to a gene; V was cut back by 6 bases and J by 4 bases. The CDR3 contains 15 residues. The CDR3 sequence: CASRSEGQAYNEQFF. In DNA form, the CDR3 reads TGTGCCAGCAGATCAGAGGGACAGGCGTACAATGAGCAGTTCTTC.

The rearrangement uses TRBV15 and TRBJ2-7; possibly TRBD1 for D (6 bases). The CDR3 loop spans 14 amino acids. Germline CDR1 and CDR2: LNHNV and YYDKDF (reference sequence). The V and J ends lost 0 bases and 7 bases respectively, with 13 bases between them. The CDR3 reads CATSRDLGQGEQYV. The CDR3, as DNA: TGTGCCACCAGCAGAGATCTCGGGCAGGGGGAGCAGTACGTC.